Listed below are T cell receptor beta chains from one sample, sequenced in a study of blood T cells in healthy people across ages. Each CDR3 protein is one row after TCRdb ran MiXCR on the 5' RACE reads. Of 550,000 to 800,000 distinct CDR3 sequences in the sample, roughly 20% were seen once. The sample was blood. These receptors were obtained from a man aged 65 to 79 in good health. CDR3s include the opening cysteine and the closing phenylalanine or tryptophan. A D gene is named only where the DNA matches it firmly. For some rows the clone size is stated as once, few or many, or as a class when expanded; others skip it.

v_call: TRBV5-5; j_call: TRBJ2-2; clone_size: few; d_call: -; cdr3_nt: TGTGCCAGCAGCTTGGCGGCAGGGTACACCGGGGAGCTGTTTTTT; cdr3_aa: CASSLAAGYTGELFF
v_call: TRBV10-3; j_call: TRBJ2-6; clone_size: few; d_call: TRBD1; cdr3_nt: TGTGCCATCAGTGCAACGACAGGGGGCGCTGGGGCCAGCGTCCTGACTTTC; cdr3_aa: CAISATTGGAGASVLTF
v_call: TRBV29-1; j_call: TRBJ2-5; clone_size: -; d_call: -; cdr3_nt: TGCAGCGTTGACCGGCAGCAAGAGACCCAGTACTTC; cdr3_aa: CSVDRQQETQYF
v_call: TRBV20-1; j_call: TRBJ2-1; clone_size: many; d_call: TRBD2; cdr3_nt: TGCAGTGCTCGGGGACTAGCGGGCTACAATGAGCAGTTCTTC; cdr3_aa: CSARGLAGYNEQFF
v_call: TRBV20-1; j_call: TRBJ1-2; clone_size: many; d_call: -; cdr3_nt: TGCAGTGCCCCGGGTGTGGGTCAATCCAACTATGGCTACACCTTC; cdr3_aa: CSAPGVGQSNYGYTF
v_call: TRBV18; j_call: TRBJ2-1; clone_size: -; d_call: -; cdr3_nt: TGTGCCAGCTCTGCTTACACGAGCTCCTACAATGAGCAGTTCTTC; cdr3_aa: CASSAYTSSYNEQFF
v_call: TRBV7-9; j_call: TRBJ2-1; clone_size: many; d_call: TRBD2; cdr3_nt: TGTGCCAGCATCCTACCCGGGACTAGCGGGAGATTCTACAATGAGCAGTTCTTC; cdr3_aa: CASILPGTSGRFYNEQFF
v_call: TRBV10-3; j_call: TRBJ2-1; clone_size: few; d_call: TRBD2; cdr3_nt: TGTGCCATCAGTGATATTTCTAGCGGGACTAATGAGCAGTTCTTC; cdr3_aa: CAISDISSGTNEQFF
v_call: TRBV28; j_call: TRBJ2-1; clone_size: -; d_call: TRBD2; cdr3_nt: TGTGCCAGCAGTTTAAGCGGGAGGCCTGAGCAGTTCTTC; cdr3_aa: CASSLSGRPEQFF
v_call: TRBV20-1; j_call: TRBJ1-2; clone_size: many; d_call: -; cdr3_nt: TGCAGTGCTAGTCGTCCGAACTATGGCTACACCTTC; cdr3_aa: CSASRPNYGYTF
v_call: TRBV5-4; j_call: TRBJ2-4; clone_size: few; d_call: -; cdr3_nt: TGTGCCAGCAGCACCCAGAGGGGAGAAAACATTCAGTACTTC; cdr3_aa: CASSTQRGENIQYF
v_call: TRBV3-1; j_call: TRBJ1-1; clone_size: -; d_call: -; cdr3_nt: TGTGCCAGCAGCCAACCGGGACTGAGGGACACTGAAGCTTTCTTT; cdr3_aa: CASSQPGLRDTEAFF
v_call: TRBV4-2; j_call: TRBJ2-1; clone_size: few; d_call: -; cdr3_nt: TGTGCCAGCAGCCAAGTAGAGGTCGGGTCCAACTACAATGAGCAGTTCTTC; cdr3_aa: CASSQVEVGSNYNEQFF
v_call: TRBV29-1; j_call: TRBJ2-5; clone_size: many; d_call: TRBD2; cdr3_nt: TGCAGCGTTGGCCAGAAGAGCAAGGGACTAGTCTTCCAAGAGACCCAGTACTTC; cdr3_aa: CSVGQKSKGLVFQETQYF
v_call: TRBV5-1; j_call: TRBJ2-3; clone_size: -; d_call: -; cdr3_nt: TGCGCCAGCAGCTCAGGACTGGCGGGAATGAGGACAGATACGCAGTATTTT; cdr3_aa: CASSSGLAGMRTDTQYF
v_call: TRBV6-5; j_call: TRBJ2-1; clone_size: few; d_call: -; cdr3_nt: TGTGCCAGCAGTTACAAGCCACCGTCGAGCTCCTACAATGAGCAGTTCTTC; cdr3_aa: CASSYKPPSSSYNEQFF
v_call: TRBV6-1; j_call: TRBJ2-1; clone_size: few; d_call: -; cdr3_nt: TGTGCCAGCAGACGTTCGAGCGGGTACTCCTACAATGAGCAGTTCTTC; cdr3_aa: CASRRSSGYSYNEQFF
v_call: TRBV6-2/TRBV6-3; j_call: TRBJ2-5; clone_size: few; d_call: TRBD2; cdr3_nt: TGTGCCAACACTCTAGCGGGAAGGGAAGAGACTCAGTACTTC; cdr3_aa: CANTLAGREETQYF
v_call: TRBV20-1; j_call: TRBJ1-2; clone_size: -; d_call: TRBD1; cdr3_nt: TGCAGTGCCAGGACAGGGGATGGCTACACCTTC; cdr3_aa: CSARTGDGYTF
v_call: TRBV20-1; j_call: TRBJ2-4; clone_size: few; d_call: -; cdr3_nt: TGCAGTGCTAGAGATGGCAGCGGAGGCAACATTCAGTACTTC; cdr3_aa: CSARDGSGGNIQYF
v_call: TRBV20-1; j_call: TRBJ2-3; clone_size: -; d_call: TRBD2; cdr3_nt: TGCAGTGCTAGCAGGGTGACTAGCTCTTCCTGGGGGCAGTATTTT; cdr3_aa: CSASRVTSSSWGQYF
v_call: TRBV18; j_call: TRBJ2-3; clone_size: -; d_call: -; cdr3_nt: TGTGCCAGCTCACCTTTCCCAAACACAGATACGCAGTATTTT; cdr3_aa: CASSPFPNTDTQYF
v_call: TRBV12-3/TRBV12-4; j_call: TRBJ1-1; clone_size: -; d_call: -; cdr3_nt: TGTGCCAGCAGCGTCGGGACACTGAACACTGAAGCTTTCTTT; cdr3_aa: CASSVGTLNTEAFF
v_call: TRBV28; j_call: TRBJ1-1; clone_size: few; d_call: -; cdr3_nt: TGTGCCAGCAGCCTACCGGGGGGTAGTGTCACTGAAGCTTTCTTT; cdr3_aa: CASSLPGGSVTEAFF
v_call: TRBV7-2; j_call: TRBJ2-6; clone_size: -; d_call: TRBD2; cdr3_nt: TGTGCCAGCAGCTGGGGGGGACTGTTGATCTCTGGGGCCAACGTCCTGACTTTC; cdr3_aa: CASSWGGLLISGANVLTF
v_call: TRBV29-1; j_call: TRBJ2-7; clone_size: many; d_call: TRBD2; cdr3_nt: TGCAGCGTTGAAGATACAGCGGGAGGGTACGAGCAGTACTTC; cdr3_aa: CSVEDTAGGYEQYF
v_call: TRBV12-3/TRBV12-4; j_call: TRBJ2-1; clone_size: few; d_call: TRBD2; cdr3_nt: TGTGCCAGCAGTCCGCCGGGACTAGCGGCCTACAATGAGCAGTTCTTC; cdr3_aa: CASSPPGLAAYNEQFF
v_call: TRBV20-1; j_call: TRBJ1-1; clone_size: few; d_call: -; cdr3_nt: TGCAGTGCTCGGCCGGGGGGGGTCAACACTGAAGCTTTCTTT; cdr3_aa: CSARPGGVNTEAFF
v_call: TRBV3-1; j_call: TRBJ1-5; clone_size: many; d_call: TRBD1; cdr3_nt: TGCGCCAGCAGCGCGTCCGGGACAGGGAATCAGCCCCAGCATTTT; cdr3_aa: CASSASGTGNQPQHF
v_call: TRBV4-1; j_call: TRBJ2-5; clone_size: -; d_call: -; cdr3_nt: TGCGCCAGCAGCCAGGGGCGGGGGACAGCAGTCCGAGAGACCCAGTACTTC; cdr3_aa: CASSQGRGTAVRETQYF
v_call: TRBV7-8; j_call: TRBJ2-3; clone_size: -; d_call: -; cdr3_nt: TGTGCCAGCAGCCTAGTAGGACTACCGACAGATACGCAGTATTTT; cdr3_aa: CASSLVGLPTDTQYF